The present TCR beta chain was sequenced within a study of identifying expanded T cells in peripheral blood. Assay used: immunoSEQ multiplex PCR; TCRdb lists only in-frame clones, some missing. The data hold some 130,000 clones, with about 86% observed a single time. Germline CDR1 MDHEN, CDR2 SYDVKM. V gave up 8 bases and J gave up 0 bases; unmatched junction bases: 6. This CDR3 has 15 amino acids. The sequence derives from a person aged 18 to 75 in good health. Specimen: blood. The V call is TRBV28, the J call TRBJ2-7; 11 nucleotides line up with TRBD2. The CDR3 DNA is TGTGCCAGCCCTCCGACTAGCGGGGTCTCCTACGAGCAGTACTTC. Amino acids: CASPPTSGVSYEQYF.